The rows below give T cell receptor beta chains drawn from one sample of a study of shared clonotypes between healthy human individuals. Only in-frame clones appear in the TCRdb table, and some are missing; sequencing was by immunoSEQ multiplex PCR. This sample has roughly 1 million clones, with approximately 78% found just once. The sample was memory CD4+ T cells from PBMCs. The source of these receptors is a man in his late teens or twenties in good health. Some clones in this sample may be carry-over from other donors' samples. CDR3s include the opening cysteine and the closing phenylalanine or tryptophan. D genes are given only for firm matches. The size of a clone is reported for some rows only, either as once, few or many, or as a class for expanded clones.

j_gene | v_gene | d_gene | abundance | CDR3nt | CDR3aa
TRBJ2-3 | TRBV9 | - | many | TGTGCCAGCAGCGTAGGGAGTACGGATACGCAGTATTTT | CASSVGSTDTQYF
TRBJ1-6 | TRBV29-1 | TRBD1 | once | TGCAGCGCGACACAGGGGCGGAATTCACCCCTCCACTTT | CSATQGRNSPLHF
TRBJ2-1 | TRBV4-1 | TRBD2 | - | TGCGCCAGCAGCCAAGATCCCGGGGTTGGGACTAGCGGTACCATTTACAATGAGCAGTTCTTC | CASSQDPGVGTSGTIYNEQFF
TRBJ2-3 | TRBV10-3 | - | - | TGTGCCATCAGCGGGAGTACAGATACGCAGTATTTT | CAISGSTDTQYF
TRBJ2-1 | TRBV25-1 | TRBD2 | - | TGTGCCAGCAGAATAGCGGGGGACTACAATGAGCAGTTCTTC | CASRIAGDYNEQFF
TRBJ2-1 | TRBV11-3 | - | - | TGTGCCAGCAGCTTGGGTGCGGGAAGTGAGCAGTTCTTC | CASSLGAGSEQFF
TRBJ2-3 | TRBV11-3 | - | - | TGTGCCAGCAGCTCGTACCGGGACCCGGATACGCAGTATTTT | CASSSYRDPDTQYF
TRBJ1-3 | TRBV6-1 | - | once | TGTGCCAGCTCTCTCGGGGGCACCATATATTTT | CASSLGGTIYF
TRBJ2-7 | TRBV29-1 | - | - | TGCAGCGTAAAAGGGGGGGGCGCGAAGGCCTACGAGCAGTACTTC | CSVKGGGAKAYEQYF
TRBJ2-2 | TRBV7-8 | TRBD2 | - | TGTGCCAGCAGCTTAACGGGACTAGCAGTCGGGGAGCTGTTTTTT | CASSLTGLAVGELFF
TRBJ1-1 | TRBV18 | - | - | TGTGCCAGCTCACCAACCTATGGACGGGGAGGCGCTGAAGCTTTCTTT | CASSPTYGRGGAEAFF
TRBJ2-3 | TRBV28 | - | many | TGTGCCAGCAGTCAAAGGGTTCATACGCAGTATTTT | CASSQRVHTQYF
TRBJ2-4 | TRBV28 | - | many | TGTGCCAGCAGCTTAGGACAGCCCGCCAAAAACATTCAGTACTTC | CASSLGQPAKNIQYF
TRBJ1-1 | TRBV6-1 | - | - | TGTGCCAGCAGGTCGTGGGGGCGAGATACTGAAGCTTTCTTT | CASRSWGRDTEAFF
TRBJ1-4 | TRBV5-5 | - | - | TGTGCCAGCAGCCCGACAACTTCTCAGGAAGGGGGAAAACTGTTTTTT | CASSPTTSQEGGKLFF
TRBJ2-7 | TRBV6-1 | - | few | TGTGCCAGCAGTGAATATAGGGCCTACGAGCAGTACTTC | CASSEYRAYEQYF
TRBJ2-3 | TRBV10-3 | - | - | TGTGCCTCGGGTACGACTAGCACAGATACGCAGTATTTT | CASGTTSTDTQYF
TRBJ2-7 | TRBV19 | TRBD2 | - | TGTGCCAGTAGTCCGGGACTAGCGGGATCCTACGAGCAGTACTTC | CASSPGLAGSYEQYF
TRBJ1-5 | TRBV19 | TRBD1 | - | TGTGCCAGTAGTAAGACAGGGGAGTTGGGCAATCAGCCCCAGCATTTT | CASSKTGELGNQPQHF
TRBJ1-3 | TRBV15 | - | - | TGTGCCACCAGCAGAGCCGGCGACTCTGGAAACACCATATATTTT | CATSRAGDSGNTIYF
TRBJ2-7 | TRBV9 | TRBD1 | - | TGTGCCAGCAGCCCTCGGGACAGCTCCTACGAGCAGTACTTC | CASSPRDSSYEQYF
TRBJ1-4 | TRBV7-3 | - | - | TGTGCCAGCAGCTTAACGTTAACCCGGGGTGAGCCTAATGAAAAACTGTTTTTT | CASSLTLTRGEPNEKLFF
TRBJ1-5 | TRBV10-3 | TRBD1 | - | TGTGCCACTCGGACAGGGGAAGTTTTCTATAGCAATCAGCCCCAGCATTTT | CATRTGEVFYSNQPQHF
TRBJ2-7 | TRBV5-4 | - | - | TGTGCCAGCAGCCCCAAGGGTGACCGCTACGAGCAGTACTTC | CASSPKGDRYEQYF
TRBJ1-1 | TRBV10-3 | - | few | TGTGCCATCAGCCCCGGGAGAAACCCTGAAGCTTTCTTT | CAISPGRNPEAFF
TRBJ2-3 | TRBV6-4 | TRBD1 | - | TGTGCCAGCAGTAAAGAGGGACAGTACACAGATACGCAGTATTTT | CASSKEGQYTDTQYF
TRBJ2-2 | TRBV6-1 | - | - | TGTGCCAGCAGTGAAATAACAGCCCCGAACACCGGGGAGCTGTTTTTT | CASSEITAPNTGELFF
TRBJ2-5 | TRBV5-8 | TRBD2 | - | TGTGCCAGCAGCCGAACGGGACTAGCGGTCCAAGAGACCCAGTACTTC | CASSRTGLAVQETQYF
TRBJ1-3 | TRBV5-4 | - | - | TGTGCCAGCAGCTTGGACTCCCTCTCTGGAAACACCATATATTTT | CASSLDSLSGNTIYF
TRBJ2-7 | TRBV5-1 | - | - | TGCGCCAGCAGCGTTCCGGGACGGACGAGCTACGAGCAGTACTTC | CASSVPGRTSYEQYF
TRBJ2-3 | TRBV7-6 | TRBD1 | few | TGTGCCAGCAGCCGCCAACAGGGGGCATCGATAGATACGCAGTATTTT | CASSRQQGASIDTQYF
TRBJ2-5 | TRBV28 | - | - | TGTGCCAGCAGCGGGGAACAGACCCAGTACTTC | CASSGEQTQYF
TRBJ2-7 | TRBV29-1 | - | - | TGCAGCGTTGAAGATTGGGGGACATATCCCTACGAGCAGTACTTC | CSVEDWGTYPYEQYF
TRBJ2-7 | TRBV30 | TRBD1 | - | TGTGCCTGGAGCAGGGGGCCCGGATACGAGCAGTACTTC | CAWSRGPGYEQYF
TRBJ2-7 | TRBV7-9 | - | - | TGTGCCAGCAGTGGAGACAGGTCGAGCTCCTACGAGCAGTACTTC | CASSGDRSSSYEQYF
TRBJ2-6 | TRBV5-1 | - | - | TGCGCCAGCAGCTTGGCCACGAGGGCAAGCGGCTCTGGGGCCAACGTCCTGACTTTC | CASSLATRASGSGANVLTF
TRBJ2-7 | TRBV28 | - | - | TGTGCCAGCAGTTCACCGGACCAGGGGTACTTC | CASSSPDQGYF
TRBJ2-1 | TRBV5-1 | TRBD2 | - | TGCGCCAGCAGGTTAGCGGGAGGGAGCTCCTACAATGAGCAGTTCTTC | CASRLAGGSSYNEQFF
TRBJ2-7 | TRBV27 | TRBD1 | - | TGTGCCAGCAGTTTGGGACAGACCTACGAGCAGTACTTC | CASSLGQTYEQYF
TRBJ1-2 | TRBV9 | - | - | TGTGCCAGCAGCCCCCGGGGGGCAGGGGCTAACTATGGCTACACCTTC | CASSPRGAGANYGYTF
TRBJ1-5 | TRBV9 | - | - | TGTGCCAGCAGCGTAGGTCCGGGATTGAGCAATCAGCCCCAGCATTTT | CASSVGPGLSNQPQHF
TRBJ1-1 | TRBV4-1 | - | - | TGCGCCAGCAGCCAAGATCCTGGGCGGATAAACACTGAAGCTTTCTTT | CASSQDPGRINTEAFF
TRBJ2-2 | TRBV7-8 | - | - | TGTGCCAGCAGCCCCCTAGCGAACACCGGGGAGCTGTTTTTT | CASSPLANTGELFF
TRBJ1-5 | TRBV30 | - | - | TGTGCCTGGGGAACAGGGAGCAATCAGCCCCAGCATTTT | CAWGTGSNQPQHF
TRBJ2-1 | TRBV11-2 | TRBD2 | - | TGTGCCAGCAGCCGATCCCCGGGACTAGCGGGAGTTTCGTTCTTC | CASSRSPGLAGVSFF
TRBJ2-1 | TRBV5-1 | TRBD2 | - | TGCGCCAGCAGCTTACTAGCGGGAGGGCCGAGTGAGCAGTTCTTC | CASSLLAGGPSEQFF
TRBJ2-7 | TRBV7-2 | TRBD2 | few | TGTGCCAGCAGCCCCGGGAGGGGGAGACGCGAGCAGTACTTC | CASSPGRGRREQYF
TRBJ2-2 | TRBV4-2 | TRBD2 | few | TGTGCCAGCAGCCCGCCTAGCGGGAGCTTCGGGGAGCTGTTTTTT | CASSPPSGSFGELFF
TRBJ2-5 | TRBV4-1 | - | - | TGCGCCAGCAGCCAAGATTTTAGCGGGACAGTCGGAGAGACCCAGTACTTC | CASSQDFSGTVGETQYF
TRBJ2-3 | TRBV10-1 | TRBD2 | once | TGCGCCAGCAGTGCCCTCGTAGCGGGAGGGGATAACACAGATACGCAGTATTTT | CASSALVAGGDNTDTQYF
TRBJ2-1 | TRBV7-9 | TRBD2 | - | TGTGCCAGCAGTACTAGCGGGAGGTCCGACGAGCAGTTCTTC | CASSTSGRSDEQFF
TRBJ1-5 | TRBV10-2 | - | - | TGCGCCAGCAGTGCTGTGGGAGTCAATCAGCCCCAGCATTTT | CASSAVGVNQPQHF
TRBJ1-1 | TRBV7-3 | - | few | TGTGCCAGCAGCCCGCCCGGCAGGGCCCCGGCTGAAGCTTTCTTT | CASSPPGRAPAEAFF
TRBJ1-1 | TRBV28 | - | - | TGTGCCAGCAGTTTAGAGGGAGGGACTGAAGCTTTCTTT | CASSLEGGTEAFF
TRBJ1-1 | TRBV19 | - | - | TGTGCCAGTAGTATTATCATGGAGAACACTGAAGCTTTCTTT | CASSIIMENTEAFF